The T cell receptor beta chain described here comes from a study of cytomegalovirus exposure and HLA in healthy donors. The CDR3 consists of 13 residues. Germline assignment: CDR1 MNHEY and CDR2 SVGAGI. The V gene end was trimmed by 3 bases and the J gene end by 8 bases; junction bases not matched to a gene: 6. PCR primers comprised 60 Vbeta and 13 Jbeta primers. Some clones are missing from TCRdb's copy, which holds only in-frame ones; the method was immunoSEQ multiplex PCR. In the table there are around 120,000 clones, 80% of which are singletons. The TCR was taken from a female donor in good health and CMV-seropositive. This chain uses TRBV6-5 with TRBJ1-1; 7 bases align to TRBD1. What was sequenced was PBMCs. Written as DNA, the CDR3 is TGTGCCAGCAGTTATTCACAGGGGTGGGAAGCTTTCTTT. The encoded protein is CASSYSQGWEAFF.